This T cell receptor (beta chain) was found in a study of OX40 agonist ivuxolimab in advanced cancers. Some background on the complete study: Ivuxolimab was an agonistic, fully human IgG2 monoclonal antibody directed against OX40 (CD134), a costimulatory receptor. Intravenous ivuxolimab was administered to patients every 2 weeks at six dose levels: 0.01, 0.1, 0.3, 1.5, 3 and 10 mg/kg. Of the approximately 53 patients in dose escalation, about 20 had hepatocellular carcinoma, roughly 15 had melanoma, 9 had renal cell carcinoma and 9 had head and neck cancer. In the dose-escalation cohort, 75% to 90% of patients were male, and the mean age was around 65 years with a range of roughly 20 to 80. Prior anti-PD-1, anti-PD-L1 or anti-CTLA-4 therapy was permitted, and 40% of dose-escalation patients had received checkpoint inhibitors. Partial responses occurred in three dose-escalation patients: two with cutaneous melanoma and one with hepatocellular carcinoma. The point of sequencing TCRbeta in the periphery was to test whether ivuxolimab changed TCR sequence diversity and drove clonal T-cell expansion. The monotherapy dose-escalation portion (N ≈ 52 patients) of the phase I ivuxolimab trial is reported in the paper.

The trial excluded patients who had a history of autoimmune disease or were on systemic immunosuppression. Peripheral blood for TCR sequencing was collected from all dose cohorts at baseline, on cycle 4 day 1, and on cycle 7 day 1. The samples were taken from a phase I, first-in-human, multicenter, open-label dose-escalation trial of ivuxolimab. Adults with locally advanced or metastatic melanoma, renal cell carcinoma, hepatocellular carcinoma or head and neck squamous cell carcinoma were enrolled in the trial. CD4+ and CD8+ T cells were sorted separately from peripheral blood before TCR sequencing. At the junction V is shortened by 3 bases and J by 4 bases, with 14 bases in between. The germline V gene specifies SGDLS as CDR1 and YYNGEE as CDR2. The CDR3 starts with the cysteine, ends with the phenylalanine, and has 15 residues. The sequence is cut down to CDR3 DNA, 45 bases in frame from base 1.

Overall results and qualifications from the work: Low levels of normalized T-cell clonal expansion were also shown by some nonresponding patients. After ivuxolimab, expanded clones were on average more numerous among CD8+ T cells than among CD4+ T cells. At doses of 0.1 to 3.0 mg/kg, clonal expansion of both CD4+ and CD8+ blood T cells was observed from baseline to week 6. Which antigens the clonally expanded peripheral T cells were specific for was not determined. In partial responders in the 0.1-3.0 mg/kg groups, normalized peripheral clonal expansion was found to be among the lowest, especially among CD8+ T cells.

Genomic DNA was extracted from sorted cells for sequencing of the TCRbeta CDR3 region. The immunoSEQ Assay was used for sequencing of TCRbeta CDR3 regions. TCRdb stores this immuneACCESS table with in-frame sequences only. Part of the clones is absent; in the studies checked, under half of the shortfall reflects unresolved V genes, and no reason is known for the rest. The sample yields over 150,000 clones; approximately 94% were counted once. The top ten hold just over 0.3% of the sample. There are a few counts of this clone. Its antigen target is currently unknown. Base qualities were left out, and no much larger clone turns up one base away.

This clonotype originated in an adult with an advanced solid tumor such as melanoma, head and neck, liver or kidney cancer. The rearrangement combines TRBV9 with TRBJ1-5; TRBD1 might be the D gene, on 6 matching bases. The sample was CD4+ or CD8+ T cells sorted from blood, taken in a trial of the OX40 agonist ivuxolimab. The nucleotide sequence is given as TGTGCCAGCAGCGGGGGACACGCTCCTAATCAGCCCCAGCATTTT. This codes for CASSGGHAPNQPQHF. With the portions outside the CDR3 filled from the reference TRBV9 and TRBJ1-5 genes, the complete variable region becomes DSGVTQTPKHLITATGQRVTLRCSPRSGDLSVYWYQQSLDQGLQFLIQYYNGEERAKGNILERFSAQQFPDLHSELNLSSLELGDSALYFCASSGGHAPNQPQHFGDGTRLSIL.